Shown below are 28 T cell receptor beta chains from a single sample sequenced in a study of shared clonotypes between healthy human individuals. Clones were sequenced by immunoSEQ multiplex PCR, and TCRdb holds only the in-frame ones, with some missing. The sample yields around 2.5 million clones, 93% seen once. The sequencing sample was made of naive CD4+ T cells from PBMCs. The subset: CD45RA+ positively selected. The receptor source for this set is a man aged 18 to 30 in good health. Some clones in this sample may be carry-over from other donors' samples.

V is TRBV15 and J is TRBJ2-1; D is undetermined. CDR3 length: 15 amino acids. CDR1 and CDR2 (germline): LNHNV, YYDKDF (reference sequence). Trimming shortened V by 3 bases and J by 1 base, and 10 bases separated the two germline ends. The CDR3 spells CATSRASESYNEQFF. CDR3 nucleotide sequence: TGTGCCACCAGCAGGGCTTCAGAGTCCTACAATGAGCAGTTCTTC. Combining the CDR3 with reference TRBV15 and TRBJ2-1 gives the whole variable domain DAMVIQNPRYQVTQFGKPVTLSCSQTLNHNVMYWYQQKSSQAPKLLFHYYDKDFNNEADTPDNFQSRRPNTSFCFLDIRSPGLGDTAMYLCATSRASESYNEQFFGPGTRLTVL.

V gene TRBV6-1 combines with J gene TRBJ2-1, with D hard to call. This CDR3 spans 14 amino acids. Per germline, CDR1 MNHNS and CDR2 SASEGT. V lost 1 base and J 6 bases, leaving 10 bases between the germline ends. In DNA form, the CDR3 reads TGTGCCAGCAGTGAAGATCCTTTCGGCAATGAGCAGTTCTTC. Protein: CASSEDPFGNEQFF.

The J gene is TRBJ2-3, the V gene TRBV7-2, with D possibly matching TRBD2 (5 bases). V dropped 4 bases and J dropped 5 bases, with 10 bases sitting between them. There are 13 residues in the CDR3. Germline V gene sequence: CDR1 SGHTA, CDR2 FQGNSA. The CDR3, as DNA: TGTGCCAGCAGCTCCGGGATGGGAGATACGCAGTATTTT. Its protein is CASSSGMGDTQYF.

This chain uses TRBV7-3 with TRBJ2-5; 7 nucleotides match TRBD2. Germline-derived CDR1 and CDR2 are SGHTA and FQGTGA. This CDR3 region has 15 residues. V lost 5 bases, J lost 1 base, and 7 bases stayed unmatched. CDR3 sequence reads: CASSPRGGIQETQYF. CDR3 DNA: TGTGCCAGCAGCCCTCGGGGAGGGATCCAAGAGACCCAGTACTTC.

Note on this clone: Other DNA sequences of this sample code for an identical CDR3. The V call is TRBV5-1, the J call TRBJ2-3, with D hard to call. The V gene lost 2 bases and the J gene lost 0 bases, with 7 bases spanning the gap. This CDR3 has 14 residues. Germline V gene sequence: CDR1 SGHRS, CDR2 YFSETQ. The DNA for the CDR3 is TGCGCCAGCAGCTTTCTTCCTAGCACAGATACGCAGTATTTT. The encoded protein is CASSFLPSTDTQYF.

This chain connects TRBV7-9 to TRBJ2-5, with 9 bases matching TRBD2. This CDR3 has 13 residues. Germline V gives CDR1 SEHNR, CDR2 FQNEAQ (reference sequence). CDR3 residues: CGVAGVSLETQYF. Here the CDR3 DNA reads TGTGGGGTAGCGGGAGTCTCTTTAGAGACCCAGTACTTC.

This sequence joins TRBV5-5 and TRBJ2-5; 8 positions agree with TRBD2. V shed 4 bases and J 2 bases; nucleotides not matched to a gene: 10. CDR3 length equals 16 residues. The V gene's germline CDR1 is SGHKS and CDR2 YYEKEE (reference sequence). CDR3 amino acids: CASSTYTSGGQETQYF. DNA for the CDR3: TGTGCCAGCAGCACATACACTAGCGGAGGACAAGAGACCCAGTACTTC.

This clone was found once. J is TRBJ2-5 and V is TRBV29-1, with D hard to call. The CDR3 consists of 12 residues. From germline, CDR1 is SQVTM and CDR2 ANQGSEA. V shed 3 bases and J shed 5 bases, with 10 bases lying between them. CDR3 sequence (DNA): TGCAGCGTTGACCGTAGCCGGGAGACCCAGTACTTC. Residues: CSVDRSRETQYF.

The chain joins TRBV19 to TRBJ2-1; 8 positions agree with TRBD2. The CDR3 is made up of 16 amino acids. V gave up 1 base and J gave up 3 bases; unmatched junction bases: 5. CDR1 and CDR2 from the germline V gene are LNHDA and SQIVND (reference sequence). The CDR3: CASSIAGSGIYNEQFF. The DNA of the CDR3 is TGTGCCAGTAGTATAGCTGGTAGCGGGATCTACAATGAGCAGTTCTTC.

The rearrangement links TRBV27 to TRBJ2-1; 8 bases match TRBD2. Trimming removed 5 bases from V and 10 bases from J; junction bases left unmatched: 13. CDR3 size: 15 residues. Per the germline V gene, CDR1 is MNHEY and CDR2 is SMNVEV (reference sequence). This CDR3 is CASSPWGSGTIEQFF. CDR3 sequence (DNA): TGTGCCAGCAGTCCCTGGGGTAGCGGGACGATCGAGCAGTTCTTC.

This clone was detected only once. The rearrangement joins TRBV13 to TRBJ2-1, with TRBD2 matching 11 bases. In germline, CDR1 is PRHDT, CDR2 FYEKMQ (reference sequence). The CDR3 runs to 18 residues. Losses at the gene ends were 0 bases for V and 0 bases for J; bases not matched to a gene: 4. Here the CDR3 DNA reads TGTGCCAGCAGCTTAGGACTAGCGGGGGATAGCTCCTACAATGAGCAGTTCTTC. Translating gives CASSLGLAGDSSYNEQFF.

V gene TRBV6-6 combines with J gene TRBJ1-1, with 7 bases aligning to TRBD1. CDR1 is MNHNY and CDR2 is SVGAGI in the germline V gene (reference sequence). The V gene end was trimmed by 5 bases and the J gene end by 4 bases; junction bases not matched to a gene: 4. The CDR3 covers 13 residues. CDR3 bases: TGTGCCAGCAGTACCTCAGGGGGCACTGAAGCTTTCTTT. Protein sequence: CASSTSGGTEAFF.

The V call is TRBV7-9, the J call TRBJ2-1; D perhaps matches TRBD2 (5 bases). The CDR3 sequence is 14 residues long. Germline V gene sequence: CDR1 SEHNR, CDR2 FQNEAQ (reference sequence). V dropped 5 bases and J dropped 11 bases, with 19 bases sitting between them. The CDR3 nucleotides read TGTGCCAGCAGCGTAGACACTAGAACAATGCAGCAGTTCTTC. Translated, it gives CASSVDTRTMQQFF.

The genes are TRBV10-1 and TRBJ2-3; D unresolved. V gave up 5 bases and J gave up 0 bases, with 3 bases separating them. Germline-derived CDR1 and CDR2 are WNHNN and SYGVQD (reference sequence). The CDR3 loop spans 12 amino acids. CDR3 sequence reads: CASSYSTDTQYF. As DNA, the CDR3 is TGCGCCAGCAGTTACAGCACAGATACGCAGTATTTT.

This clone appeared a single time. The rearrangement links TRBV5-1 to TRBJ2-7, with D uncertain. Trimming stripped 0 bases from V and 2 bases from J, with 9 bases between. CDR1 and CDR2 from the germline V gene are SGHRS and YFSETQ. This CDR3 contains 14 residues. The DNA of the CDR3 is TGCGCCAGCAGCTTGGACCTATACCCCTACGAGCAGTACTTC. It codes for CASSLDLYPYEQYF. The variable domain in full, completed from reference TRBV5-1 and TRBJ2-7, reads KAGVTQTPRYLIKTRGQQVTLSCSPISGHRSVSWYQQTPGQGLQFLFEYFSETQRNKGNFPGRFSGRQFSNSRSEMNVSTLELGDSALYLCASSLDLYPYEQYFGPGTRLTVT.

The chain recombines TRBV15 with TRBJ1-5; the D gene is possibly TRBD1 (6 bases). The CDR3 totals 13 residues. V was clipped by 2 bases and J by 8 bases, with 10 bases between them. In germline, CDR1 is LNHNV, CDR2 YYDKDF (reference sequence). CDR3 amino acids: CATSRSPGEPQHF. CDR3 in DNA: TGTGCCACCAGCAGAAGCCCAGGGGAGCCCCAGCATTTT.

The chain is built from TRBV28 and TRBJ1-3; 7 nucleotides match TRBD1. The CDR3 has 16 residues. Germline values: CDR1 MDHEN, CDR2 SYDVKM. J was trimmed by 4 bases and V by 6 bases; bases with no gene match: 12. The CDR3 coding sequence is TGTGCCAGCAGACAGGGGACCTCCCGCGTCGGAAACACCATATATTTT. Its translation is CASRQGTSRVGNTIYF.

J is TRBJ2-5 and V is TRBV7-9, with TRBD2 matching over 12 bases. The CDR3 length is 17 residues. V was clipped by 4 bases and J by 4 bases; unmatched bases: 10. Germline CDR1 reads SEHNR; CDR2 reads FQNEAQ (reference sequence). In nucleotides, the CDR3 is TGTGCCAGCAGCTCCCGGACTAGCGGGAATGTTGCAGAGACCCAGTACTTC. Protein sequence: CASSSRTSGNVAETQYF.

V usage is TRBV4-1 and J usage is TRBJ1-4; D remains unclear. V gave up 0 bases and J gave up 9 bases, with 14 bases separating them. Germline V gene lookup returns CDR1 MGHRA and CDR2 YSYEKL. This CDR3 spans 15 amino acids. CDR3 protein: CASSQDTRTVQKLFF. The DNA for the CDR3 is TGCGCCAGCAGCCAAGATACTAGGACGGTTCAAAAACTGTTTTTT.

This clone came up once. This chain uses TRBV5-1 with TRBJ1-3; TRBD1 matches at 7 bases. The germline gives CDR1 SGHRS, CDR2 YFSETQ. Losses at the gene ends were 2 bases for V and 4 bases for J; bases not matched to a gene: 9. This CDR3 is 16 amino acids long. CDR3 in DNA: TGCGCCAGCAGCTTTTTACCAGGGGGTATGGGAAACACCATATATTTT. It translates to CASSFLPGGMGNTIYF.

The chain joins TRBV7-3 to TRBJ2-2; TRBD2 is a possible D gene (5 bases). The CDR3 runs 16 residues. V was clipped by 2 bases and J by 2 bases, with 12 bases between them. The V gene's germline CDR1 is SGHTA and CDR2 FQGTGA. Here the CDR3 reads CASSLFSGINTGELFF. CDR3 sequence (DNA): TGTGCCAGCAGCTTATTCTCCGGGATTAACACCGGGGAGCTGTTTTTT.

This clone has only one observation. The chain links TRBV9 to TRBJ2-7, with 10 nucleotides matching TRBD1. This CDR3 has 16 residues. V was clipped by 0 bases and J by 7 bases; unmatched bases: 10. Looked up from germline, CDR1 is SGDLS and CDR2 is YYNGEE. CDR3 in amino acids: CASSVEGTGVFGEQYF. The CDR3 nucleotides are TGTGCCAGCAGCGTAGAGGGGACAGGGGTTTTCGGGGAGCAGTACTTC. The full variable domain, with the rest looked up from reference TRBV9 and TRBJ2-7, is DSGVTQTPKHLITATGQRVTLRCSPRSGDLSVYWYQQSLDQGLQFLIQYYNGEERAKGNILERFSAQQFPDLHSELNLSSLELGDSALYFCASSVEGTGVFGEQYFGPGTRLTVT.

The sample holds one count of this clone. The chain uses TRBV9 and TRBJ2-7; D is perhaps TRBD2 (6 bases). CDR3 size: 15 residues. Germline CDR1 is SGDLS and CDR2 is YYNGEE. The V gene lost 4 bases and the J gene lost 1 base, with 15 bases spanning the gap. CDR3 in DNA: TGTGCCAGCAGCAGCGGAGGGACCCTATCCTACGAGCAGTACTTC. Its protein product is CASSSGGTLSYEQYF.

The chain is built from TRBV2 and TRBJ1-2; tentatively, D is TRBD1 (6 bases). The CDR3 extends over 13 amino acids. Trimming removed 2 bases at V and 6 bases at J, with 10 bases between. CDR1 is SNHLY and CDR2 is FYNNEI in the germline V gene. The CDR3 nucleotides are TGTGCCAGCAGTGAAAACAGGGTTGATGGCTACACCTTC. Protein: CASSENRVDGYTF.

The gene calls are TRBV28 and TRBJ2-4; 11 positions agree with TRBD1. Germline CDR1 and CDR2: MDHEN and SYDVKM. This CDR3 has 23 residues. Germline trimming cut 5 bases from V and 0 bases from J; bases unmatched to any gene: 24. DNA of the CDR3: TGTGCCAGCAGTCCGTGGACAGGGGGCGCGGGATCTCCGGGGATAATAGCCAAAAACATTCAGTACTTC. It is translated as CASSPWTGGAGSPGIIAKNIQYF. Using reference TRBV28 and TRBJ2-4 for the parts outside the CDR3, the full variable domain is DVKVTQSSRYLVKRTGEKVFLECVQDMDHENMFWYRQDPGLGLRLIYFSYDVKMKEKGDIPEGYSVSREKKERFSLILESASTNQTSMYLCASSPWTGGAGSPGIIAKNIQYFGAGTRLSVL.

CDR3 in DNA: TGCGCCAGCAGCTCGGGGGATTTAGCGGGAGGGGTCACAGATACGCAGTATTTT. Translated, it gives CASSSGDLAGGVTDTQYF. The chain is built from TRBV5-1 and TRBJ2-3, with 11 bases identical to TRBD2. V lost 3 bases to trimming and J lost 2 bases; unmatched junction nucleotides: 11. Germline V gene data show CDR1 as SGHRS and CDR2 as YFSETQ. The CDR3 covers 18 residues.

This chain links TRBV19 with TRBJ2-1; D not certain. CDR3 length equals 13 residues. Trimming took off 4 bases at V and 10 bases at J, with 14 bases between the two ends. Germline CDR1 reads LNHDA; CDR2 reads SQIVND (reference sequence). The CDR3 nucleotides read TGTGCCAGTAGTACCTTTAGAGCTGACGAGCAGTTCTTC. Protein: CASSTFRADEQFF.

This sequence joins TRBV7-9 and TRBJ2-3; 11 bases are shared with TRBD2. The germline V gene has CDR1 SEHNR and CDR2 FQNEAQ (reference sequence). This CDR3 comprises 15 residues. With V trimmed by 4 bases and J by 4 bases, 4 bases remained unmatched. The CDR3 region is CASSSEGLAADTQYF. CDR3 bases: TGTGCCAGCAGCTCAGAGGGACTAGCGGCAGATACGCAGTATTTT.